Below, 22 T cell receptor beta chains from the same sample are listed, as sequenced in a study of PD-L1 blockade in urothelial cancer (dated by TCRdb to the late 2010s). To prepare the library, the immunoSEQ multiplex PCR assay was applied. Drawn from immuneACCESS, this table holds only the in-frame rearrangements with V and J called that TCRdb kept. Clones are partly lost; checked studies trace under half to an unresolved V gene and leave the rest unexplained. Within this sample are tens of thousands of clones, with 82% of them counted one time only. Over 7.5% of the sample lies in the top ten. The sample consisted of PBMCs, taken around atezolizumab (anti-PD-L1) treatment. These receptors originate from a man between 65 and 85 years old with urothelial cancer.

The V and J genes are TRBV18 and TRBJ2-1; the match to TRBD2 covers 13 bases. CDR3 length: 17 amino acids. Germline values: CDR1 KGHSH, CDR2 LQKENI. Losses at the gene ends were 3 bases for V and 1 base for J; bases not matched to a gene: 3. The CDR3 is CASSPGTSGNSYNEQFF. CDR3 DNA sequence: TGTGCCAGCTCACCCGGGACTAGCGGGAATTCCTACAATGAGCAGTTCTTC.

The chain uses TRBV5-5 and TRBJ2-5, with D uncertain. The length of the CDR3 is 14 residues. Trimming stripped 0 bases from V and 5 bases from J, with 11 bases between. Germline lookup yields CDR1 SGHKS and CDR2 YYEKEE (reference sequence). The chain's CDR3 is CASSLDSPEETQYF. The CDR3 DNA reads TGTGCCAGCAGCTTGGACAGTCCCGAGGAGACCCAGTACTTC.

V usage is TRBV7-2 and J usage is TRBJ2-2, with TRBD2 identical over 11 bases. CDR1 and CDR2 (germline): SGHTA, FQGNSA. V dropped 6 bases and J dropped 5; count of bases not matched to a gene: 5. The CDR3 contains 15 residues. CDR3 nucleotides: TGTGCCAGCAGAGTAGCGGGGGGGGGAACCGGGGAGCTGTTTTTT. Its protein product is CASRVAGGGTGELFF.

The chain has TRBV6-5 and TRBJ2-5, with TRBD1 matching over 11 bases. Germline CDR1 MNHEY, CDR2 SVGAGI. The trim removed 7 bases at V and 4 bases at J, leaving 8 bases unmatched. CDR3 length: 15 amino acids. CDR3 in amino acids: CASNLRTGGGETQYF. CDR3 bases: TGTGCCAGCAACCTTCGGACAGGGGGCGGAGAGACCCAGTACTTC.

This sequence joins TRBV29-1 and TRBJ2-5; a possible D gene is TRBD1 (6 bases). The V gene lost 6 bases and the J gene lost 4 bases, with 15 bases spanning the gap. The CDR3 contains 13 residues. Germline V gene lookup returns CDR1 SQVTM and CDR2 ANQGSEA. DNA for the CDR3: TGCAGCGTCAAGCCGGGACAAGGAGAGACCCAGTACTTC. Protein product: CSVKPGQGETQYF. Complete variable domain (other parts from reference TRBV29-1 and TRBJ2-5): SAVISQKPSRDICQRGTSLTIQCQVDSQVTMMFWYRQQPGQSLTLIATANQGSEATYESGFVIDKFPISRPNLTFSTLTVSNMSPEDSSIYLCSVKPGQGETQYFGPGTRLLVL.

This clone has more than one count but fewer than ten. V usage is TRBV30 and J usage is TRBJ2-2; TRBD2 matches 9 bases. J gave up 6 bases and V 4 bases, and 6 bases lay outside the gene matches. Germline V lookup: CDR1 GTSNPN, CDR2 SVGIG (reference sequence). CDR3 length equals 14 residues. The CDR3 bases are TGTGCCTGGAAAGGGACTAGCCTCCCCGGGGAGCTGTTTTTT. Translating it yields CAWKGTSLPGELFF.

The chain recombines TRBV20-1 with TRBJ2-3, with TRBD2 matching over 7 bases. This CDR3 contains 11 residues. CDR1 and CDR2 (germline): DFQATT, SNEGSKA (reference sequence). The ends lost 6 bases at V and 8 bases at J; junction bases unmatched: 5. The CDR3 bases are TGCAGTGCGGGAGGGCCGGGTACGCAGTATTTT. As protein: CSAGGPGTQYF.

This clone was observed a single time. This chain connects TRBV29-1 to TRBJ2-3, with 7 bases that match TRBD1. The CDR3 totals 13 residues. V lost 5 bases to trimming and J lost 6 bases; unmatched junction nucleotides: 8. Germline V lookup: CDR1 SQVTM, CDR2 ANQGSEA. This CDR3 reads CSVNTGDGDTQYF. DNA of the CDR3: TGCAGCGTTAACACAGGGGATGGGGATACGCAGTATTTT.

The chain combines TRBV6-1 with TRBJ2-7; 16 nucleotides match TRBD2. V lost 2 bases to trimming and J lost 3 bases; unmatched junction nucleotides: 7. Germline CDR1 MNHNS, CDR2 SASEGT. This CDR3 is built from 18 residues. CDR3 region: CASSERGLAGGEGYEQYF. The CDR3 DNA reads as TGTGCCAGCAGTGAAAGGGGACTAGCGGGAGGGGAAGGCTACGAGCAGTACTTC.

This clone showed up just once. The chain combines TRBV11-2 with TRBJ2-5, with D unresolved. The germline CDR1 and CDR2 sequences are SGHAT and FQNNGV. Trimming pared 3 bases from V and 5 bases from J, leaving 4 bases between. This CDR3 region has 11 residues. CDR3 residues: CASSFSETQYF. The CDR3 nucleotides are TGTGCCAGCAGCTTTTCGGAGACCCAGTACTTC. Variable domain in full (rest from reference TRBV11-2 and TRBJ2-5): EAGVAQSPRYKIIEKRQSVAFWCNPISGHATLYWYQQILGQGPKLLIQFQNNGVVDDSQLPKDRFSAERLKGVDSTLKIQPAKLEDSAVYLCASSFSETQYFGPGTRLLVL.

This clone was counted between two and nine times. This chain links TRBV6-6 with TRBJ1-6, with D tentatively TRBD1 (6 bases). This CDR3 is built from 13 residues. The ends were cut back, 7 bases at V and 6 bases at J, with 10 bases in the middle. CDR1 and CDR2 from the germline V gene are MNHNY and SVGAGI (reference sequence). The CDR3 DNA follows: TGTGCCAGCACCCCAGGGGTTAATTCACCCCTCCACTTT. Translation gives CASTPGVNSPLHF.

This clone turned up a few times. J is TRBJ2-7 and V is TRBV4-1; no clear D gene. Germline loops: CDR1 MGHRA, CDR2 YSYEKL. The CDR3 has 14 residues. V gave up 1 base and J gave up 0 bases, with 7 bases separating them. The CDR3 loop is CASSQVANSYEQYF. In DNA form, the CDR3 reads TGCGCCAGCAGCCAAGTGGCCAACTCCTACGAGCAGTACTTC.

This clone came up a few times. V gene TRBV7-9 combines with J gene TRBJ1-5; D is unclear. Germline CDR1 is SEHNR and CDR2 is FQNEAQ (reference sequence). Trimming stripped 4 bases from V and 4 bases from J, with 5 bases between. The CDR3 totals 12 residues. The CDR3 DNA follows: TGTGCCAGCAGCTCGAGGAATCAGCCCCAGCATTTT. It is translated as CASSSRNQPQHF.

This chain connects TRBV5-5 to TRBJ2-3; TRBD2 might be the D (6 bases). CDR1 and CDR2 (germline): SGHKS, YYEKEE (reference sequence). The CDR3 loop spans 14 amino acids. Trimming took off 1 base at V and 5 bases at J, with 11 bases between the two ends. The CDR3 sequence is CASSLSGGEDTQYF. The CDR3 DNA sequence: TGTGCCAGCAGCTTGAGCGGAGGGGAAGATACGCAGTATTTT.

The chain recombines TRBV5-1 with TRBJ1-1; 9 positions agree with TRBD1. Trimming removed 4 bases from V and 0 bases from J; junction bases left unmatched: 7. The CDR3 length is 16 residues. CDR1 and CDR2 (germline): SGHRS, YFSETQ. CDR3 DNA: TGCGCCAGCAGCATACAGGGGGCTGGAATGAACACTGAAGCTTTCTTT. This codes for CASSIQGAGMNTEAFF.

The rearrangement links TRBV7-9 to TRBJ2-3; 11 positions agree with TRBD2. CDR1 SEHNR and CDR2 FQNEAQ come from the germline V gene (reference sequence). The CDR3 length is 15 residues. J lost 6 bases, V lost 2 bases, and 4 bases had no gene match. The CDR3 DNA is TGTGCCAGCAGCTTACTAGCGGGGGGAAGGGATACGCAGTATTTT. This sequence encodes CASSLLAGGRDTQYF.

The CDR3 DNA sequence: TGTGCCAGCAGTTTGGGGACAGGGAACAATCAGCCCCAGCATTTT. Protein sequence: CASSLGTGNNQPQHF. This chain links TRBV27 with TRBJ1-5; 9 nucleotides align to TRBD1. This CDR3 is 15 amino acids long. V lost 3 bases and J lost 3; bases outside the gene matches: 3. Per the germline V gene, CDR1 is MNHEY and CDR2 is SMNVEV (reference sequence).

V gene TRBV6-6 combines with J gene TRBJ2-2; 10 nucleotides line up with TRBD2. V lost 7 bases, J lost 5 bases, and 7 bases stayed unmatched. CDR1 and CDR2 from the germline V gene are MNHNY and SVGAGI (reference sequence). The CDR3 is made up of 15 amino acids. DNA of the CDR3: TGTGCCAGCACCCCAGCGGGAGGGGAAACCGGGGAGCTGTTTTTT. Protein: CASTPAGGETGELFF.

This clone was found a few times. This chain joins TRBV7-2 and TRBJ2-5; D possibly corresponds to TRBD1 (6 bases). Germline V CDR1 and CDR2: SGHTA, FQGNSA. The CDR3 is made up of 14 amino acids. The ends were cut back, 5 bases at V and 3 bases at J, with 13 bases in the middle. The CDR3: CASSIGYREETQYF. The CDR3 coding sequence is TGTGCCAGCAGCATAGGGTACAGGGAAGAGACCCAGTACTTC. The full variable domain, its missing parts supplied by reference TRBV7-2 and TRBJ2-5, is GAGVSQSPSNKVTEKGKDVELRCDPISGHTALYWYRQSLGQGLEFLIYFQGNSAPDKSGLPSDRFSAERTGGSVSTLTIQRTQQEDSAVYLCASSIGYREETQYFGPGTRLLVL.

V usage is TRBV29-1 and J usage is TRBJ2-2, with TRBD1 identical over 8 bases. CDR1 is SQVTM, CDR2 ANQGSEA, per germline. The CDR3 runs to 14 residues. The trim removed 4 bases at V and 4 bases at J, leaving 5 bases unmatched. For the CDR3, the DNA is TGCAGCGTTGGCTATACAGGGGGCACCGGGGAGCTGTTTTTT. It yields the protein CSVGYTGGTGELFF.

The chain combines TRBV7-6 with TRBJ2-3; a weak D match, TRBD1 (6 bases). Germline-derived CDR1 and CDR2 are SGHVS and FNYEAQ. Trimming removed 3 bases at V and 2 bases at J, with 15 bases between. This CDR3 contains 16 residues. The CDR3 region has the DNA TGTGCCAGCAGCTTCCTTGGGGGACACCTCACAGATACGCAGTATTTT. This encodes CASSFLGGHLTDTQYF.

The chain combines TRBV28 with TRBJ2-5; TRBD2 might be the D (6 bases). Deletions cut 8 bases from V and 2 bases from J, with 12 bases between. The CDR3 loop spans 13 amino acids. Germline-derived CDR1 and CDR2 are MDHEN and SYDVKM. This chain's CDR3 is CASGPSVQETQYF. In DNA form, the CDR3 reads TGTGCCAGCGGACCTAGCGTACAAGAGACCCAGTACTTC. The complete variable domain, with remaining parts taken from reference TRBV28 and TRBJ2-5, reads DVKVTQSSRYLVKRTGEKVFLECVQDMDHENMFWYRQDPGLGLRLIYFSYDVKMKEKGDIPEGYSVSREKKERFSLILESASTNQTSMYLCASGPSVQETQYFGPGTRLLVL.